This TCR beta chain was retrieved from a study of control samples from healthy donors and cancer patients (dated by TCRdb to 2020 to 2022). From its cysteine to its phenylalanine, the CDR3 spans 15 amino acids. The sequence is cut down to CDR3 DNA, 45 bases in frame from base 1. The germline V end is reduced by 2 bases and the J end by 8 bases; junction bases left unmatched: 4. The germline V gene (reference sequence) sets CDR1 to WNHNN and CDR2 to SYGVQD. A single count supports this clone. The antigen this receptor binds is unknown. No per-base quality is available; no much larger clone lies one base away. Library preparation was by the immunoSEQ multiplex PCR assay. TCRdb took over this immuneACCESS table, retaining in-frame rearrangements with V and J assigned. Such tables are incomplete; in checked studies, under half of the missing clones stem from an unresolved V gene, and the remainder is unexplained. The sample has roughly 88,000 clones on record, about 89% of them singletons. Jointly, the top ten make up about 0.92% of the sample.

This sequence uses TRBV10-1 and TRBJ2-1; the junction holds 12 bases that match TRBD2. The sequence was collected from a woman aged 25 to 39 in good health. Input material: blood. Read as DNA, the sequence is TGCGCCAGCAGTGAGGGGTCTAGCGGGAGGGATGAGCAGTTCTTC. Its protein reads: CASSEGSSGRDEQFF.